What follows describes a single T cell receptor (beta chain). The sample is drawn from a study of shared clonotypes between healthy human individuals. Deletions cut 5 bases from V and 5 bases from J, with 12 bases between. CDR1 is SEHNR and CDR2 is FQNEAQ in the germline V gene (reference sequence). This CDR3 region has 13 residues. Clones were sequenced by immunoSEQ multiplex PCR, and TCRdb holds only the in-frame ones, with some missing. The sample lists a few million clones, 85% to 95% seen once, with 0.37% in the top ten. This TCR was sampled from a man between 18 and 35 years old in good health. Some clones in this sample may be carry-over from other donors' samples. The sequencing sample was made of naive CD4+ T cells from PBMCs. Subset defined: CD45RA+ positively selected. The V gene is TRBV7-9, the J gene TRBJ2-5, with D possibly matching TRBD1 (6 bases). In nucleotides, the CDR3 is TGTGCCAGCAGCACACAGGGTTGGGAGACCCAGTACTTC. Its protein is CASSTQGWETQYF. Based on the CDR3 plus reference TRBV7-9 and TRBJ2-5, the full variable domain is DTGVSQNPRHKITKRGQNVTFRCDPISEHNRLYWYRQTLGQGPEFLTYFQNEAQLEKSRLLSDRFSAERPKGSFSTLEIQRTEQGDSAMYLCASSTQGWETQYFGPGTRLLVL.